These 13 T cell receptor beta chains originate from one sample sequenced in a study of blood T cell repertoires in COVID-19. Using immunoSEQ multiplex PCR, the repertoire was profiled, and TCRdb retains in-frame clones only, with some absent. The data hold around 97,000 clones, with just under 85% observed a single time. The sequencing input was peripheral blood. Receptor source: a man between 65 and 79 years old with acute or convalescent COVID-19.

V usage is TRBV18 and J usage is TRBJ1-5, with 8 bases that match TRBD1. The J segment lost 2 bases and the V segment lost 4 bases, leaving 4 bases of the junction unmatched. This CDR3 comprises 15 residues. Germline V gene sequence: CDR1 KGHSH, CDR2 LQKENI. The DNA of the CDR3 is TGTGCCAGCTCACTCGGGACAGGTGGCAATCAGCCCCAGCATTTT. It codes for CASSLGTGGNQPQHF.

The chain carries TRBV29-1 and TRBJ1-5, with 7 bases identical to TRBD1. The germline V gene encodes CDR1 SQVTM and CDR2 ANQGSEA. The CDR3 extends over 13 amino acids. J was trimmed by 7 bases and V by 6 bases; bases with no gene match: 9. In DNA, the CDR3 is TGCAGCGTATCACAGGGGTCTGAGCAGCCCCAGCATTTT. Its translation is CSVSQGSEQPQHF.

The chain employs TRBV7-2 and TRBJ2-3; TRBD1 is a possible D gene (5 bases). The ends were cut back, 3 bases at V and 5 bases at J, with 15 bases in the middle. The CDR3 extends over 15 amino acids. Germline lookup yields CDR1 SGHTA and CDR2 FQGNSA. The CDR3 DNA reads TGTGCCAGCAGCTTCCACCCAGGGAATGGAGATACGCAGTATTTT. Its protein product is CASSFHPGNGDTQYF.

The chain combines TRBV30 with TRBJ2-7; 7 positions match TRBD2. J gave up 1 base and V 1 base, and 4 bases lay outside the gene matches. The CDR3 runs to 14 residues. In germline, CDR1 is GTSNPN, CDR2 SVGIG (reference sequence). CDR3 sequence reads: CAWSALGGSYEQYF. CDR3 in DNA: TGTGCCTGGAGTGCCCTGGGGGGGTCCTACGAGCAGTACTTC.

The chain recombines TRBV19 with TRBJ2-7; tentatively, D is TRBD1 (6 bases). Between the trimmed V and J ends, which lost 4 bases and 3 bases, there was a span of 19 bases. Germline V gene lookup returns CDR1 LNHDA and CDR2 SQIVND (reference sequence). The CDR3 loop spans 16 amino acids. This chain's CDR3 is CASSSQLGQLIYEQYF. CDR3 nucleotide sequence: TGTGCCAGTAGTAGTCAATTAGGACAGCTGATCTACGAGCAGTACTTC.

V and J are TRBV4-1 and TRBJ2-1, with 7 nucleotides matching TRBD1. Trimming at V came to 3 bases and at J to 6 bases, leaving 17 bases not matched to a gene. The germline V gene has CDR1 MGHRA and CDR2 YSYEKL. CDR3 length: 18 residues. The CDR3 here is CASSQDGIGTVGSNEQFF. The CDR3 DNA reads TGCGCCAGCAGCCAGGACGGTATCGGGACAGTAGGTAGCAATGAGCAGTTCTTC.

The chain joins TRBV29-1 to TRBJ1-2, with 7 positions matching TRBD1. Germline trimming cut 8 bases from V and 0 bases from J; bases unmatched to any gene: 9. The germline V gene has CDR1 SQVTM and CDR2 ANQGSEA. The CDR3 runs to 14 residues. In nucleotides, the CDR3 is TGCAGCTTAAGACAGGGCTCAGCTAACTATGGCTACACCTTC. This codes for CSLRQGSANYGYTF.

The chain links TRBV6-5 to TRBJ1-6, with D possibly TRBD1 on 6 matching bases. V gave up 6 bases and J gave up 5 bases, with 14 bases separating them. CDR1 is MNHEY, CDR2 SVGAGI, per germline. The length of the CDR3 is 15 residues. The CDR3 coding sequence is TGTGCCAGCAGGTTACCCCAGGGGAATAATTCACCCCTCCACTTT. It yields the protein CASRLPQGNNSPLHF.

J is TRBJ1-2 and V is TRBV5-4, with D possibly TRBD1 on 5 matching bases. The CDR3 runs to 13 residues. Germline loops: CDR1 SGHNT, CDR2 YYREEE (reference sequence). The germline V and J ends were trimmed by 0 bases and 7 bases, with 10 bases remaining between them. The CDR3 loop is CASSLDRRGGYTF. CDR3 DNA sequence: TGTGCCAGCAGCTTGGACAGGCGAGGTGGCTACACCTTC.

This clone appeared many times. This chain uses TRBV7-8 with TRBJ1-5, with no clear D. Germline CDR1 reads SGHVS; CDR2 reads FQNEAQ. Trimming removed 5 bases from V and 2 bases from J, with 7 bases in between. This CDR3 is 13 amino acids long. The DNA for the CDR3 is TGTGCCAGCAGCCACGGGGGCAATCAGCCCCAGCATTTT. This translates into CASSHGGNQPQHF.

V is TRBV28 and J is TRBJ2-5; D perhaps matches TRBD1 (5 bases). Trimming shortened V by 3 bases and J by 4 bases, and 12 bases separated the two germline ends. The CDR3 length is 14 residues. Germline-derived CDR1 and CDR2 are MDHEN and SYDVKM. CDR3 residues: CASSFSQGRETQYF. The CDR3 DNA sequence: TGTGCCAGCAGTTTTAGTCAGGGTAGAGAGACCCAGTACTTC.

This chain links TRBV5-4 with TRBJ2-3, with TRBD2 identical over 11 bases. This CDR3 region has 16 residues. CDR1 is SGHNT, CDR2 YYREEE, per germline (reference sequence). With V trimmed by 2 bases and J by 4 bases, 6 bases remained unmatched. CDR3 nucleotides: TGTGCCAGCAGCTTACTAGCGGGAGTGGGCGCAGATACGCAGTATTTT. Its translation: CASSLLAGVGADTQYF.

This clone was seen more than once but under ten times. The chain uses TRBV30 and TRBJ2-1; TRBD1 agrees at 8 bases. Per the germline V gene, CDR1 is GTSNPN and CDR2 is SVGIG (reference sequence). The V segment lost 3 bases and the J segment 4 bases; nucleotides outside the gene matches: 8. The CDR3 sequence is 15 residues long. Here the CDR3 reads CAWSVDRATYNEQFF. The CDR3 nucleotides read TGTGCCTGGAGCGTGGACAGGGCAACTTACAATGAGCAGTTCTTC.